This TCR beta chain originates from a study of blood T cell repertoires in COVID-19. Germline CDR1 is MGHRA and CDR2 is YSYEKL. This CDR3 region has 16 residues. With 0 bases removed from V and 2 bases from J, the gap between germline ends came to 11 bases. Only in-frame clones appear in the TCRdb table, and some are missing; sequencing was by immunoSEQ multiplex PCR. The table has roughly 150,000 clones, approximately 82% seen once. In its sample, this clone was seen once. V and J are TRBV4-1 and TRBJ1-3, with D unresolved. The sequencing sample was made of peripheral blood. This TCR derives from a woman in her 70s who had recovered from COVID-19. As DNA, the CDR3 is TGCGCCAGCAGCCAAGATCGGGCGGGAACTGGAAACACCATATATTTT. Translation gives CASSQDRAGTGNTIYF.